This is a list of T cell receptor beta chains from one sample in a study of shared clonotypes between healthy human individuals. TCRdb keeps only in-frame clones here, not all; method: immunoSEQ multiplex PCR. The repertoire holds 650,000 to 750,000 clones, with about two thirds as singletons. Specimen: memory CD4+ T cells sorted from blood. Receptors were obtained from a woman aged 30 to 39 in good health. The CDR3 runs from the conserved cysteine through the conserved F or W. A D gene is named only where the DNA matches it firmly. Rows may omit the clone size; those that give it use once, few, many or a size class.

j_call: TRBJ1-4; clone_size: NA; d_call: TRBD1; v_call: TRBV18; cdr3_aa: CASSPRTGGDEKLFF; cdr3_nt: TGTGCCAGCTCACCAAGGACAGGCGGGGATGAAAAACTGTTTTTT
j_call: TRBJ2-3; clone_size: NA; d_call: TRBD2; v_call: TRBV13; cdr3_aa: CASSPRQVAGGYTDTQYF; cdr3_nt: TGTGCCAGCAGCCCACGCCAGGTTGCGGGAGGTTACACAGATACGCAGTATTTT
j_call: TRBJ2-7; clone_size: NA; d_call: TRBD1; v_call: TRBV28; cdr3_aa: CASNTDRGYEQYF; cdr3_nt: TGTGCCAGCAACACGGACAGGGGTTACGAGCAGTACTTC
j_call: TRBJ1-1; clone_size: once; d_call: NA; v_call: TRBV11-1; cdr3_aa: CASTRLGGNTEAFF; cdr3_nt: TGTGCCAGCACCCGGTTGGGAGGGAACACTGAAGCTTTCTTT
j_call: TRBJ2-7; clone_size: NA; d_call: NA; v_call: TRBV7-8; cdr3_aa: CASSEIASGSYEQYF; cdr3_nt: TGTGCCAGCAGCGAGATCGCGAGCGGCTCCTACGAGCAGTACTTC
j_call: TRBJ2-6; clone_size: NA; d_call: TRBD1; v_call: TRBV19; cdr3_aa: CASSGRPGTGRWANVLTF; cdr3_nt: TGTGCCAGTAGTGGGCGTCCCGGGACAGGGCGCTGGGCCAACGTCCTGACTTTC
j_call: TRBJ2-3; clone_size: NA; d_call: NA; v_call: TRBV2; cdr3_aa: CAGRAGADTQYF; cdr3_nt: TGTGCCGGACGCGCGGGGGCAGACACGCAGTATTTT
j_call: TRBJ2-1; clone_size: NA; d_call: TRBD2; v_call: TRBV10-3; cdr3_aa: CASTSGSRNEQFF; cdr3_nt: TGTGCCTCGACTAGCGGGAGTCGCAATGAGCAGTTCTTC
j_call: TRBJ2-5; clone_size: NA; d_call: NA; v_call: TRBV6-1; cdr3_aa: CASSEVGVQETQYF; cdr3_nt: TGTGCCAGCAGTGAAGTGGGGGTTCAAGAGACCCAGTACTTC
j_call: TRBJ2-2; clone_size: few; d_call: TRBD2; v_call: TRBV18; cdr3_aa: CASSLPGGPNTGELFF; cdr3_nt: TGTGCCAGCTCACTTCCGGGAGGGCCCAACACCGGGGAGCTGTTTTTT
j_call: TRBJ2-7; clone_size: NA; d_call: TRBD1; v_call: TRBV6-5; cdr3_aa: CASRPRTGGSYEQYF; cdr3_nt: TGTGCCAGCAGACCACGGACAGGGGGCTCCTACGAGCAGTACTTC
j_call: TRBJ1-5; clone_size: NA; d_call: NA; v_call: TRBV4-1; cdr3_aa: CASSQDRDYRGNQPQHF; cdr3_nt: TGCGCCAGCAGCCAAGATAGAGACTACAGGGGCAATCAGCCCCAGCATTTT
j_call: TRBJ2-3; clone_size: NA; d_call: TRBD2; v_call: TRBV15; cdr3_aa: CATSRGPTSGRMGSTDTQYF; cdr3_nt: TGTGCCACCAGCAGAGGTCCGACTAGCGGGAGGATGGGGAGCACAGATACGCAGTATTTT
j_call: TRBJ2-6; clone_size: NA; d_call: NA; v_call: TRBV19; cdr3_aa: CASTGLGGANVLTF; cdr3_nt: TGTGCCAGTACTGGGCTCGGTGGGGCCAACGTCCTGACTTTC
j_call: TRBJ1-4; clone_size: once; d_call: NA; v_call: TRBV6-6; cdr3_aa: CASSPRGGDEKLFF; cdr3_nt: TGTGCCAGCAGCCCAAGGGGGGGAGATGAAAAACTGTTTTTT
j_call: TRBJ1-1; clone_size: NA; d_call: NA; v_call: TRBV11-2; cdr3_aa: CASSSQMNTEAFF; cdr3_nt: TGTGCCAGCAGCTCGCAGATGAACACTGAAGCTTTCTTT
j_call: TRBJ2-3; clone_size: NA; d_call: TRBD2; v_call: TRBV11-3; cdr3_aa: CASSFSGAEDTQYF; cdr3_nt: TGTGCCAGCAGCTTTAGCGGGGCCGAAGATACGCAGTATTTT
j_call: TRBJ2-7; clone_size: NA; d_call: TRBD1; v_call: TRBV7-2; cdr3_aa: CASSLGLGTGGYEQYF; cdr3_nt: TGTGCCAGCAGCTTAGGCCTCGGGACAGGGGGCTACGAGCAGTACTTC
j_call: TRBJ2-2; clone_size: NA; d_call: NA; v_call: TRBV28; cdr3_aa: CASKRGGQRSEELFF; cdr3_nt: TGTGCCAGCAAGAGAGGGGGGCAGAGGAGCGAGGAGCTGTTTTTT
j_call: TRBJ1-2; clone_size: NA; d_call: NA; v_call: TRBV19; cdr3_aa: CASLRNASPNYGYTF; cdr3_nt: TGTGCCAGTTTACGGAATGCCTCCCCAAACTATGGCTACACCTTC
j_call: TRBJ2-7; clone_size: NA; d_call: TRBD1; v_call: TRBV11-3; cdr3_aa: CASSLRQGASEQYF; cdr3_nt: TGTGCCAGCAGCTTACGGCAGGGGGCAAGCGAGCAGTACTTC
j_call: TRBJ2-1; clone_size: NA; d_call: TRBD2; v_call: TRBV27; cdr3_aa: CASKTSGALSSYNEQFF; cdr3_nt: TGTGCCAGCAAGACTAGCGGGGCTCTAAGCTCCTACAATGAGCAGTTCTTC
j_call: TRBJ1-5; clone_size: NA; d_call: NA; v_call: TRBV2; cdr3_aa: CASGSHYSNQPQHF; cdr3_nt: TGTGCCAGCGGATCACATTATAGCAATCAGCCCCAGCATTTT
j_call: TRBJ2-7; clone_size: NA; d_call: NA; v_call: TRBV7-2; cdr3_aa: CASSLGGMYYEQYF; cdr3_nt: TGTGCCAGCAGCTTAGGCGGTATGTACTACGAGCAGTACTTC
j_call: TRBJ2-1; clone_size: NA; d_call: NA; v_call: TRBV11-2; cdr3_aa: CASSLGEGGPYNEQFF; cdr3_nt: TGTGCCAGCAGCTTAGGGGAGGGGGGCCCCTACAATGAGCAGTTCTTC
j_call: TRBJ2-3; clone_size: NA; d_call: NA; v_call: TRBV30; cdr3_aa: CAWSASSNRQYF; cdr3_nt: TGTGCCTGGAGTGCCTCTAGCAATCGGCAGTATTTT
j_call: TRBJ1-1; clone_size: once; d_call: NA; v_call: TRBV5-1; cdr3_aa: CASSLAREGTEAFF; cdr3_nt: TGCGCCAGCAGCTTGGCCAGGGAAGGCACTGAAGCTTTCTTT
j_call: TRBJ2-1; clone_size: NA; d_call: NA; v_call: TRBV6-5; cdr3_aa: CASRTRSDEQFF; cdr3_nt: TGTGCCAGCAGGACGAGATCGGATGAGCAGTTCTTC
j_call: TRBJ2-1; clone_size: NA; d_call: TRBD2; v_call: TRBV27; cdr3_aa: CASSFAPGLAALFSYNEQFF; cdr3_nt: TGTGCCAGCAGTTTTGCCCCGGGCCTAGCGGCCCTGTTCTCCTACAATGAGCAGTTCTTC
j_call: TRBJ2-7; clone_size: NA; d_call: TRBD1; v_call: TRBV7-8; cdr3_aa: CASSLARDTGTGSSEQYF; cdr3_nt: TGTGCCAGCAGCTTAGCGCGGGACACGGGGACAGGGTCCTCCGAGCAGTACTTC
j_call: TRBJ2-7; clone_size: NA; d_call: NA; v_call: TRBV28; cdr3_aa: CASSRGLSYEQYF; cdr3_nt: TGTGCCAGCAGCAGGGGCTTATCCTACGAGCAGTACTTC
j_call: TRBJ1-5; clone_size: NA; d_call: TRBD1; v_call: TRBV5-5; cdr3_aa: CASSLVGTGYQPQHF; cdr3_nt: TGTGCCAGCAGCTTGGTCGGGACAGGATATCAGCCCCAGCATTTT
j_call: TRBJ2-7; clone_size: NA; d_call: TRBD2; v_call: TRBV28; cdr3_aa: CASSFRTGGPSYEQYF; cdr3_nt: TGTGCCAGCAGTTTTAGGACGGGAGGCCCTAGCTACGAGCAGTACTTC